This TCR beta chain was sequenced during a study of T cell repertoires in cytomegalovirus infection. Study details: Epitope selection comprised recently identified HLA-C-restricted CMV epitopes and well-studied HLA-B-restricted CMV epitopes. A matching HLA type, together with CMV infection, was signaled by public TCR beta signatures. The study's findings and limits: People with CMV and the relevant HLA were identified by cumulative public TCR beta family frequency. Across the ex vivo response, the dominant clonotypes were HLA-C-restricted CMV-specific TCR beta clonotypes.

This CDR3 has 14 amino acids. CDR1 and CDR2 from the germline V gene are SGHRS and YFSETQ. Trimming shortened V by 3 bases and J by 1 base, and 10 bases separated the two germline ends. MiXCR was run by TCRdb on the reads, yielding one entry per CDR3 protein. The sample consists of hundreds of thousands of distinct CDR3 sequences, around a third of them appearing once. To note about this clonotype: Antigen unknown.

Sequencing used cultured CD8+ T cells from PBMCs, obtained from culture after CMV antigen stimulation. The chain carries TRBV5-1 and TRBJ2-5; weak D call: TRBD2 (6 bases). This clonotype was obtained from a human donor in good health (CMV status not recorded). Some clones in this sample may be carry-over from other donors' samples. CDR3 residues: CASSWRASQETQYF. The CDR3, as DNA: TGCGCCAGCAGCTGGAGGGCTAGCCAAGAGACCCAGTACTTC. The full variable domain, in which reference TRBV5-1 and TRBJ2-5 provide the parts outside the CDR3, is KAGVTQTPRYLIKTRGQQVTLSCSPISGHRSVSWYQQTPGQGLQFLFEYFSETQRNKGNFPGRFSGRQFSNSRSEMNVSTLELGDSALYLCASSWRASQETQYFGPGTRLLVL.